This is a list of T cell receptor beta chains from one sample in a study of cytomegalovirus exposure and HLA in healthy donors. Profiled with immunoSEQ multiplex PCR; TCRdb holds only in-frame clones, not every one. The sample records some 41,000 clones, 93% being singletons. The sequenced material came from PBMCs. The receptors shown here come from a woman between 18 and 29 years old in good health and CMV-seronegative. The conserved cysteine and the conserved F or W are not part of the CDR3 here. Fields, in order: J gene, D gene, clone size, V gene, CDR3 protein. D genes are given only for firm matches. Expanded clones are given a class, and other clones once, few, many or no size at all.

J: TRBJ1-2; D: TRBD1; size: once; V: TRBV2; CDR3: ASSDGKGGAYGYT
J: TRBJ2-6; D: NA; size: NA; V: TRBV6-6; CDR3: ASTPGANVLT
J: TRBJ1-3; D: TRBD1; size: NA; V: TRBV10-3; CDR3: AIMMDRPGNTIY
J: TRBJ1-2; D: TRBD1; size: NA; V: TRBV11-1; CDR3: ASSLGQDGYT
J: TRBJ1-2; D: TRBD1; size: once; V: TRBV9; CDR3: ASSVNRGEGVEGYT
J: TRBJ2-1; D: TRBD2; size: NA; V: TRBV7-9; CDR3: ASSSYSGRILRVSEQF
J: TRBJ2-7; D: NA; size: NA; V: TRBV2; CDR3: ASSLTVASSYEQY
J: TRBJ2-1; D: NA; size: NA; V: TRBV7-3; CDR3: ASSLNEGETYNEQF
J: TRBJ2-4; D: TRBD1; size: NA; V: TRBV18; CDR3: ASSNTGGKDKNIQY
J: TRBJ1-5; D: NA; size: NA; V: TRBV10-3; CDR3: AISEGASNQPQH
J: TRBJ2-1; D: NA; size: NA; V: TRBV6-5; CDR3: ASSYSRPATEF
J: TRBJ2-1; D: NA; size: NA; V: TRBV10-2; CDR3: ASSESSGEGDEQF
J: TRBJ2-5; D: TRBD1; size: NA; V: TRBV7-7; CDR3: ASSPSTGGRGETQY
J: TRBJ2-5; D: TRBD2; size: NA; V: TRBV9; CDR3: ASSVGSGDEETQY
J: TRBJ2-5; D: TRBD1; size: NA; V: TRBV2; CDR3: ASSEGQGGIETQY
J: TRBJ2-4; D: TRBD2; size: NA; V: TRBV7-2; CDR3: ASSTRTSGSVIQY
J: TRBJ1-1; D: NA; size: NA; V: TRBV7-9; CDR3: ASSLEAGLAF
J: TRBJ1-6; D: NA; size: NA; V: TRBV6-5; CDR3: ASSYSGGYSPLH
J: TRBJ1-1; D: NA; size: NA; V: TRBV19; CDR3: ASSSFTGTEAF
J: TRBJ2-5; D: NA; size: NA; V: TRBV10-1; CDR3: ASSESASQETQY
J: TRBJ1-5; D: TRBD1; size: NA; V: TRBV28; CDR3: ASSFNLGQGSRANQPQH
J: TRBJ2-7; D: TRBD1; size: NA; V: TRBV7-9; CDR3: ASSHPGGEQY
J: TRBJ2-5; D: TRBD2; size: NA; V: TRBV5-1; CDR3: ASSKGTSEQETQY
J: TRBJ2-2; D: NA; size: NA; V: TRBV5-6; CDR3: ASTLGDSTGELF
J: TRBJ2-3; D: NA; size: NA; V: TRBV5-6; CDR3: ASSRGAGTDTQY